Listed here is a single T cell receptor (beta chain). Its antigen is not identified. The data were obtained in a study of T cell responses to AZD1222 COVID-19 vaccine. Germline CDR1 is SGHTA and CDR2 is FQGNSA. The CDR3 has 14 residues. V lost 5 bases and J 4 bases, leaving 12 bases between the germline ends. Data came from immunoSEQ multiplex PCR; TCRdb stores just in-frame clones and leaves some out. The top ten hold around 15% of the sample, which has roughly 70,000 clones, about four fifths seen once. Overall study results and limits: Just a handful of AZD1222 recipients were seropositive at baseline. When two AZD1222 doses had been given, Spike-specific TCR breadth and depth rose. Repertoire sampling happened only post peak T cell response.

The sequence derives from an adult who received the AZD1222 COVID-19 vaccine. This material consisted of peripheral blood, taken 28 days after the second AZD1222 dose. The V call is TRBV7-2, the J call TRBJ1-3, with a weak D call TRBD1 (5 bases). The CDR3 nucleotides are TGTGCCAGCAGCATCGGGACCCAGGGAAACACCATATATTTT. This codes for CASSIGTQGNTIYF.